This TCR beta chain is drawn from a study of cytomegalovirus exposure and HLA in healthy donors. PCR involved 60 Vbeta and 13 Jbeta primers. The table came from immunoSEQ multiplex PCR; TCRdb's copy has only in-frame clones and leaves some out. This sample has over 100,000 clones, with around 80% found just once. This clone has more than one count but fewer than ten. What it recognizes is unknown. Study results and limitations: A later analysis found that most CMV-associated TCR beta chains appeared HLA-restricted. Among TCR beta chains, those listed as cytomegalovirus-associated numbered around 160. Most of the TCR beta V segments (in an earlier analysis) were productive either about 87% or about 30% of the time. The CMV antigen specificity of a few CMV-associated chains was confirmed through in vitro analysis.

CDR1 and CDR2 from the germline V gene are LNHDA and SQIVND (reference sequence). The CDR3 totals 14 residues. V dropped 2 bases and J dropped 8; count of bases not matched to a gene: 4. The sequencing input was PBMCs. This sequence originates from a female donor in good health and CMV-seropositive. The chain recombines TRBV19 with TRBJ2-1; 9 nucleotides match TRBD2. CDR3 loop: CASSIRTSEYEQFF. The DNA of the CDR3 is TGTGCCAGTAGTATACGGACTAGCGAATATGAGCAGTTCTTC.